This T cell receptor (beta chain) was profiled in a study of radiation and T cells in renal cell carcinoma. Treatment of the sample: 15 Gy SBRT to primary tumor, nephrectomy 4 weeks later. Nephrectomy followed 15 Gy stereotactic body radiation by 4 weeks. The CDR3 loop spans 13 amino acids. Germline CDR1 reads SGHRS; CDR2 reads YFSETQ. V lost 8 bases and J lost 4, with 13 bases in between. The study's findings and limits: Sampling covered only around 0.98 g of each tumor. Compared with controls, irradiated tumors had more, larger dominant CDR3 motifs.

Assay used: immunoSEQ multiplex PCR; TCRdb lists only in-frame clones, some missing. This sample yields about 24,000 clones, of which more than 45% are seen a single time; 16% belongs to the top ten. The sample holds one count of this clone. Its antigen is as yet unknown. The chain carries TRBV5-1 and TRBJ2-1; possible D gene TRBD1, 7 bases. The source material was tumor tissue, sampled from a patient whose treatment included radiotherapy and nephrectomy. This TCR came from a woman aged 50 to 60 with renal cell carcinoma. The CDR3 loop is CASSAGQYNEQFF. The CDR3, as DNA: TGCGCCAGTTCCGCGGGACAGTACAATGAGCAGTTCTTC.